The TCR beta chain described here comes from a study of blood T cell repertoires in COVID-19. Per the germline V gene, CDR1 is MNHEY and CDR2 is SVGEGT. Trimming cost V 6 bases and J 0 bases, with 14 bases left between them. This CDR3 is 16 amino acids long. As originally analysed: The authors estimated nucleated cell counts from reference gene primer amplification. Using immunoSEQ multiplex PCR, the repertoire was profiled, and TCRdb retains in-frame clones only, with some absent. Clonal size and the V and J genes are those of that table, whereas D and trimming came from the DNA. The sample has about 39,000 clones, around 96% seen once.

V gene TRBV6-2 or TRBV6-3 combines with J gene TRBJ2-2, with a tentative D call TRBD2 (6 bases). The receptor comes from a human donor with active COVID-19. The donor label of this sample is uncertain. Material: peripheral blood. The CDR3 coding sequence is TGTGCCAGCAGCCCGGGACTTTTCGCGAACACCGGGGAGCTGTTTTTT. It codes for CASSPGLFANTGELFF.